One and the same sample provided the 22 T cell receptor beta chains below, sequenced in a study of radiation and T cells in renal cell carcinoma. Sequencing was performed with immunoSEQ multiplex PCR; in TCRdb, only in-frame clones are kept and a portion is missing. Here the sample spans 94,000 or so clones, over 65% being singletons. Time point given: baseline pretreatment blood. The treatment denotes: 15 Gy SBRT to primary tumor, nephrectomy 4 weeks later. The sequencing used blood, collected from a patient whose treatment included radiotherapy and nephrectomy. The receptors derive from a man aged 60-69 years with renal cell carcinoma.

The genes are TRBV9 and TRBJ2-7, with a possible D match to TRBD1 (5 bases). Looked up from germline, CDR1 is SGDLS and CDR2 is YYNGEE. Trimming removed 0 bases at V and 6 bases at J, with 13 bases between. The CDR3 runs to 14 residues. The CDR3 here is CASSVGPPQGEQYF. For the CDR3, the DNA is TGTGCCAGCAGCGTAGGCCCCCCCCAGGGCGAGCAGTACTTC.

CDR3 region: CASSAGTGGEKLFF. CDR3 coding DNA: TGTGCCAGCAGCGCCGGGACAGGGGGTGAAAAACTGTTTTTT. The V gene is TRBV9, the J gene TRBJ1-4; 11 positions match TRBD1. V lost 3 bases, J lost 7 bases, and 2 bases stayed unmatched. This CDR3 has 14 amino acids. From germline, CDR1 is SGDLS and CDR2 YYNGEE.

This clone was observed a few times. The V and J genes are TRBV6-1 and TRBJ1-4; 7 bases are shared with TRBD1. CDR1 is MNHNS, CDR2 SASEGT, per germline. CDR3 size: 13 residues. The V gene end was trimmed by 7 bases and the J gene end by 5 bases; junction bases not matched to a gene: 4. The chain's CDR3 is CASNRQGNEKLFF. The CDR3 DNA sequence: TGTGCCAGCAATCGACAGGGCAATGAAAAACTGTTTTTT.

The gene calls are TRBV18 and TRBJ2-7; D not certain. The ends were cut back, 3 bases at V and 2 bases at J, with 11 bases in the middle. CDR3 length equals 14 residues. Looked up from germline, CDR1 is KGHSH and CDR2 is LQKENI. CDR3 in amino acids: CASSPDPEAYEQYF. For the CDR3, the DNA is TGTGCCAGCTCACCGGACCCTGAGGCCTACGAGCAGTACTTC. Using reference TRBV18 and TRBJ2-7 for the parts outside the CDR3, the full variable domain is NAGVMQNPRHLVRRRGQEARLRCSPMKGHSHVYWYRQLPEEGLKFMVYLQKENIIDESGMPKERFSAEFPKEGPSILRIQQVVRGDSAAYFCASSPDPEAYEQYFGPGTRLTVT.

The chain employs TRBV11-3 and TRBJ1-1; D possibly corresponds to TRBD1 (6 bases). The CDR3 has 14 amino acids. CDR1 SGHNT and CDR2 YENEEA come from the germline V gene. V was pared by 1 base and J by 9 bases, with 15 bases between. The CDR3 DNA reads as TGTGCCAGCAGCTTAGGGGGGGCAACCCCCAAAGCTTTCTTT. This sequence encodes CASSLGGATPKAFF.

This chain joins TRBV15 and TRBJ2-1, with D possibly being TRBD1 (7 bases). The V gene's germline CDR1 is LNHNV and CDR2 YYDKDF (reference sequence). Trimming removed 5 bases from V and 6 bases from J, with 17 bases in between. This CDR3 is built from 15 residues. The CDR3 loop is CATSRRTGGFNEQFF. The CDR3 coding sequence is TGTGCCACCAGCCGGAGGACAGGAGGGTTCAATGAGCAGTTCTTC.

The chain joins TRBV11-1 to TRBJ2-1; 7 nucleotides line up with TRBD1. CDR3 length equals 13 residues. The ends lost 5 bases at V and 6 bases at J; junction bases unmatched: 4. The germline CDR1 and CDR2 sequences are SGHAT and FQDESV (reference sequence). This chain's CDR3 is CASSPTGVNEQFF. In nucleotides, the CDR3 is TGTGCCAGCAGCCCCACAGGGGTCAATGAGCAGTTCTTC.

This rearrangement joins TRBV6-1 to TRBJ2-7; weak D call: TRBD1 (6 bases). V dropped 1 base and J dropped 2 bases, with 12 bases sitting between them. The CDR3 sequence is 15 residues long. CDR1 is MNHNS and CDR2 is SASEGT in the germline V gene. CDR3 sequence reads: CASSEDPQGPYEQYF. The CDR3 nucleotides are TGTGCCAGCAGTGAAGACCCACAGGGCCCCTACGAGCAGTACTTC.

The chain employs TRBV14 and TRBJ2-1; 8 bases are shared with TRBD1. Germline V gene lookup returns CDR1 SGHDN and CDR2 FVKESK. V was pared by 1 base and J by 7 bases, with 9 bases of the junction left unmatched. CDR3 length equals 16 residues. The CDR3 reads CASSQVRQGARNEQFF. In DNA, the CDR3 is TGTGCCAGCAGCCAAGTACGGCAGGGGGCGCGGAATGAGCAGTTCTTC.

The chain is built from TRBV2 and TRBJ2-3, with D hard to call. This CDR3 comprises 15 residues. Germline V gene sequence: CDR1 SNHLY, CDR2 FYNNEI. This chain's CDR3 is CTQSDPPTKTDTQYF. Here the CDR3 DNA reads TGTACACAAAGTGATCCCCCCACAAAAACAGATACGCAGTATTTT. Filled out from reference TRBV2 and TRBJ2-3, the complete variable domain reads EPEVTQTPSHQVTQMGQEVILRCVPISNHLYFYWYRQILGQKVEFLVSFYNNEISEKSEIFDDQFSVERPDGSNFTLKIRSTKLEDSAMYFCTQSDPPTKTDTQYFGPGTRLTVL.

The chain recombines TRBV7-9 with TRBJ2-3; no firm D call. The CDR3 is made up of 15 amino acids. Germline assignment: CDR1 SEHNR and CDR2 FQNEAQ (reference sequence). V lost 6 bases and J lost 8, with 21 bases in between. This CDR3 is CASRPLEPPIGTQYF. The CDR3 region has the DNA TGTGCCAGCAGGCCTTTGGAGCCTCCCATAGGTACGCAGTATTTT.

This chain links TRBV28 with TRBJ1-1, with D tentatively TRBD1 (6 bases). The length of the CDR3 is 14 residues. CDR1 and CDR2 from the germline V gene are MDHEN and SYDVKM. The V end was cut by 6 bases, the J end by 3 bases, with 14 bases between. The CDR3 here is CASSLTGSYTEAFF. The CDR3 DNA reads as TGTGCCAGCAGCTTGACAGGTTCCTACACTGAAGCTTTCTTT.

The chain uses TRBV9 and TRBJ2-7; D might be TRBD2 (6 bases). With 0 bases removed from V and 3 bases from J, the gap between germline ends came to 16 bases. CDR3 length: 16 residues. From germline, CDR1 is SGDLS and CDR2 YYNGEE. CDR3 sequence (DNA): TGTGCCAGCAGCGTAGAAAGGGGTAGCGGCATCTACGAGCAGTACTTC. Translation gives CASSVERGSGIYEQYF.

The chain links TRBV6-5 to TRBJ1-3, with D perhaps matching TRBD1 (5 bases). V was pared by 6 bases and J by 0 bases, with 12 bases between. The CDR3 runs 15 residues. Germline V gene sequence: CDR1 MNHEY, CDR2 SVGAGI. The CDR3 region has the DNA TGTGCCAGCAGGCAGGGACGTATCTCTGGAAACACCATATATTTT. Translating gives CASRQGRISGNTIYF.

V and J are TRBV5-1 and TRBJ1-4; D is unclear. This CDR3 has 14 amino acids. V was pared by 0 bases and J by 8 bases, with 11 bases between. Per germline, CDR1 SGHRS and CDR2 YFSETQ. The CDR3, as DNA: TGCGCCAGCAGCTTGGGAGGGATTGGCGAAAAACTGTTTTTT. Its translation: CASSLGGIGEKLFF.

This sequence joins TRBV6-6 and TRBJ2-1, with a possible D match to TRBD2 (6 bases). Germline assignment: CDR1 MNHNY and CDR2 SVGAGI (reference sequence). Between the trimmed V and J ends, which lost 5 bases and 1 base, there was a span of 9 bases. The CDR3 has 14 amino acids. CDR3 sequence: CASSGGESYNEQFF. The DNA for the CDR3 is TGTGCCAGCAGTGGCGGGGAGTCCTACAATGAGCAGTTCTTC.

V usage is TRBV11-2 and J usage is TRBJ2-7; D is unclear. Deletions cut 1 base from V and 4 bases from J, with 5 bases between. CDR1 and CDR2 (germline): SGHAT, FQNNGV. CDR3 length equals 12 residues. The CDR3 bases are TGTGCCAGCAGCTTAGCTCGGTACGAGCAGTACTTC. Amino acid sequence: CASSLARYEQYF.

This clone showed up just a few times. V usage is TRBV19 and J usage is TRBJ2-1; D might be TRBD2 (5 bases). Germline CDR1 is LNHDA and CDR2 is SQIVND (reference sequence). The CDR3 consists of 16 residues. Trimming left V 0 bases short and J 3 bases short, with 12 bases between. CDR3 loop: CASSIDRAVYYNEQFF. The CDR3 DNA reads TGTGCCAGTAGTATAGATCGAGCGGTTTACTACAATGAGCAGTTCTTC.

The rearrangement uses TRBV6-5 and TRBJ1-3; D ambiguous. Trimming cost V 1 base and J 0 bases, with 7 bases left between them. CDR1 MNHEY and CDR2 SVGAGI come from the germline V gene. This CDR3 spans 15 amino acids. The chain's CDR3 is CASSYLAGSGNTIYF. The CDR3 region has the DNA TGTGCCAGCAGTTACTTGGCGGGCTCTGGAAACACCATATATTTT.

CDR3 region: CASSLSPRGVYGYTF. CDR3 bases: TGTGCCAGCAGTTTATCCCCTCGGGGTGTCTATGGCTACACCTTC. The V gene is TRBV28, the J gene TRBJ1-2; D is uncertain. This CDR3 has 15 amino acids. Trimming pared 1 base from V and 4 bases from J, leaving 13 bases between. CDR1 is MDHEN and CDR2 is SYDVKM in the germline V gene.

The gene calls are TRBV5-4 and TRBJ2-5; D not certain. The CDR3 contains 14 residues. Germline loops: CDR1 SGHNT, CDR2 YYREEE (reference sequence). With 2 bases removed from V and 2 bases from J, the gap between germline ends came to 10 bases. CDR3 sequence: CASSLGNSQETQYF. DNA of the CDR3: TGTGCCAGCAGCTTAGGGAACTCGCAAGAGACCCAGTACTTC.

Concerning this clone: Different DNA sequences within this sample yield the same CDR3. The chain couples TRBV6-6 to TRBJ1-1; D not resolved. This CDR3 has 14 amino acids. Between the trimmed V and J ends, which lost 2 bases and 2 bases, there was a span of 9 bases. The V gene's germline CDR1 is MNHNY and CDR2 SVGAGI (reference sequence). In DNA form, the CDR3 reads TGTGCCAGCAGTTACCGAGCGGCTAACACTGAAGCTTTCTTT. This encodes CASSYRAANTEAFF.